Listed below are T cell receptor beta chains from one sample, sequenced in a study of T cell responses to AZD1222 COVID-19 vaccine. Sequenced by immunoSEQ multiplex PCR; TCRdb stores in-frame clones only, minus some. The table has 150,000 or so clones, roughly 89% seen once; the top ten hold around 5.2%. The sequencing used peripheral blood, collected on day 0 of AZD1222 vaccination. The source of these receptors is an adult in good health. Both conserved end residues are part of each CDR3. A D gene is named only where the DNA matches it firmly. Some rows mark clone size as missing; the rest say once, few, many or name a class of expanded clone.

size	D	V	J	CDR3	DNA
NA	NA	TRBV28	TRBJ1-2	CASSLSYGYTF	TGTGCCAGCAGTTTATCATATGGCTACACCTTC
once	NA	TRBV11-2	TRBJ2-5	CASSRNGGLPETQYF	TGTGCCAGCAGCCGTAACGGGGGTCTCCCAGAGACCCAGTACTTC
NA	TRBD2	TRBV11-3	TRBJ2-1	CASSLEEGTRNEQFF	TGTGCCAGCAGCTTAGAGGAAGGGACTAGGAATGAGCAGTTCTTC
NA	NA	TRBV27	TRBJ1-1	CASRSFLNTEAFF	TGTGCCAGCAGGTCTTTCCTGAACACTGAAGCTTTCTTT
NA	TRBD2	TRBV4-1	TRBJ2-3	CASSQVFPGLAMGQDTQYF	TGCGCCAGCAGCCAAGTTTTCCCGGGACTAGCAATGGGGCAAGATACGCAGTATTTT
NA	NA	TRBV23-1	TRBJ1-2	CATLDRGGYTF	TGCGCCACCCTCGATCGCGGTGGCTACACCTTC
NA	NA	TRBV6-1	TRBJ2-1	CASSEPGNEQFF	TGTGCCAGCAGTGAACCCGGTAATGAGCAGTTCTTC
NA	NA	TRBV20-1	TRBJ2-7	CSAHRSYEQYF	TGCAGTGCGCACAGGTCCTACGAGCAGTACTTC
NA	NA	TRBV4-3	TRBJ1-6	CASSQDGANSPLHF	TGCGCCAGCAGCCAAGATGGTGCAAATTCACCCCTCCACTTT
NA	NA	TRBV9	TRBJ1-2	CASSARTAYGYTF	TGTGCCAGCAGCGCCCGGACAGCCTATGGCTACACCTTC
few	NA	TRBV9	TRBJ1-2	CASSRSTMGEGYTF	TGTGCCAGCAGCCGCTCGACAATGGGGGAAGGCTACACCTTC
NA	TRBD1	TRBV27	TRBJ1-5	CASSWTGTGGGQPQHF	TGTGCCAGCAGCTGGACGGGGACAGGGGGCGGTCAGCCCCAGCATTTT
NA	NA	TRBV6-5	TRBJ1-2	CASSYSTGGSGYTF	TGTGCCAGCAGTTACTCGACCGGCGGGAGTGGCTACACCTTC
NA	NA	TRBV6-5	TRBJ1-2	CASSSVRQEYGYTF	TGTGCCAGCAGTTCAGTTAGGCAGGAATACGGCTACACCTTC
NA	TRBD1	TRBV7-8	TRBJ1-1	CASSFSGTGGITEAFF	TGTGCCAGCAGCTTCTCCGGGACAGGGGGCATCACTGAAGCTTTCTTT
NA	NA	TRBV7-9	TRBJ2-7	CASSLVYEQYF	TGTGCCAGCAGCTTAGTTTACGAGCAGTACTTC
NA	NA	TRBV28	TRBJ2-1	CASSLFHEQFF	TGTGCCAGCAGTTTATTCCATGAGCAGTTCTTC
NA	NA	TRBV6-2/TRBV6-3	TRBJ1-3	CASSRTDPGNTIYF	TGTGCCAGCAGTCGAACAGACCCGGGAAACACCATATATTTT
NA	NA	TRBV6-5	TRBJ2-3	CAAVPGVKTDTQYF	TGTGCCGCCGTGCCGGGCGTCAAAACAGATACGCAGTATTTT
NA	TRBD1	TRBV7-2	TRBJ2-1	CASTRTGANEQFF	TGTGCCAGCACACGAACAGGGGCCAATGAGCAGTTCTTC